The TCR beta chain under discussion was sequenced for a study of shared clonotypes between healthy human individuals. This CDR3 spans 15 amino acids. The germline gives CDR1 SGHTS, CDR2 YDEGEE. Unmatched junction bases numbered 8, after V lost 4 bases and J lost 7 bases. Repertoires were generated with immunoSEQ multiplex PCR, while TCRdb's copy carries only in-frame clones and drops some. The repertoire includes some 1 million clones, around 76% of them detected once, and approximately 1.3% sits in the top ten. The sequencing sample was made of memory CD4+ T cells sorted from blood. Specified subset: CD45RA-negative fraction. The TCR comes from a man aged 18-30 years in good health. The chain joins TRBV5-8 to TRBJ2-3, with 11 bases aligning to TRBD2. This chain's CDR3 is CASSPLAGVGNTQYF. The CDR3 nucleotides are TGTGCCAGCAGCCCACTAGCGGGAGTAGGAAATACGCAGTATTTT. The full variable domain, with the rest looked up from reference TRBV5-8 and TRBJ2-3, is EAGVTQSPTHLIKTRGQQATLRCSPISGHTSVYWYQQALGLGLQFLLWYDEGEERNRGNFPPRFSGRQFPNYSSELNVNALELEDSALYLCASSPLAGVGNTQYFGPGTRLTVL.